Below, 25 T cell receptor beta chains from the same sample are listed, as sequenced in a study of circulating CD8 cells and anti-PD-1 response in melanoma. From live CD3+CD8+TCRalphabeta+ cells, four PD-1 and/or TIGIT subsets were sorted. TCR libraries were prepared from around 15 ng of total RNA with the QIAseq Immune Repertoire TCR panel. MiXCR, applied by TCRdb to the reads, yields one record per CDR3 protein. The repertoire holds 500 to 600 distinct CDR3 sequences, with less than 8% as singletons. The sample here was CD8+ T cells from PBMCs, taken at baseline or after one month of anti-PD-1 therapy (not recorded which). The receptor set was obtained from a human donor with melanoma.

Details on this clonotype: It may be a read error: a sequence one base away is much more abundant. This is likely a read error, given that the CDR3 carries no conserved phenylalanine or tryptophan at its end. The limits of the CDR3 on the DNA are not certain, so only TCRdb's listed CDR3 is given. This chain uses TRBV21-1 with TRBJ2-7. TRBV21-1 is annotated as a pseudogene. The CDR3 length equals 11 residues, ends included. CDR3 loop: CASSKGYEQYL.

By sample share, this clonotype is large. The chain has TRBV11-1 and TRBJ1-2; 8 bases agree with TRBD1. After removal of 5 bases from V and 4 bases from J, the junction contained 9 bases not matched to a gene. Germline CDR1 is SGHAT and CDR2 is FQDESV (reference sequence). The CDR3 runs to 15 residues. CDR3: CASSRGTGRGYGYTF. CDR3 bases: TGTGCCAGCAGCCGTGGGACAGGACGAGGCTATGGCTACACCTTC.

There are a few counts of this clonotype. A read error is possible here, since a much larger clone lies one base away. This rearrangement joins TRBV6-4 to TRBJ2-2; D gene ambiguous. The V and J ends lost 3 bases and 3 bases respectively, with 2 bases between them. Germline CDR1 MRHNA, CDR2 SNTAGT. The CDR3 spans 12 residues. CDR3 coding DNA: TGTGCCAGCAGTGAAGACACCGGGGAGCTGTTTTTT. Protein sequence: CASSEDTGELFF.

This clonotype counts as large (0.1 to 1%). The chain has TRBV28 and TRBJ1-2; tentatively, D is TRBD1 (6 bases). Germline V CDR1 and CDR2: MDHEN, SYDVKM. The CDR3 loop spans 13 amino acids. Trimming pared 5 bases from V and 2 bases from J, leaving 9 bases between. For the CDR3, the DNA is TGTGCCAGCAGTCCAACAGGGAACTATGGCTACACCTTC. Its translation: CASSPTGNYGYTF.

To note about this clonotype: With a much larger clone just one base away, this may be a read error. The chain carries TRBV4-1 and TRBJ2-7; 9 nucleotides line up with TRBD2. The CDR3 is made up of 16 amino acids. The germline gives CDR1 MGHRA, CDR2 YSYEKL. This chain's CDR3 is CASSQEAAGGLYERNF. DNA of the CDR3: TGCGCCAGCAGCCAAGAGGCGGCGGGGGGGCTGTACGAGCGGAACTTC.

Within the sample, this clonotype is medium-sized (0.01 to 0.1%). This chain uses TRBV29-1 with TRBJ1-2, with D possibly TRBD1 on 6 matching bases. The length of the CDR3 is 11 residues. Germline CDR1 SQVTM, CDR2 ANQGSEA. V gave up 3 bases and J gave up 6 bases, with 8 bases separating them. DNA for the CDR3: TGCAGCGTTGATGGGGGCCATGGCTACACCTTC. It encodes CSVDGGHGYTF.

This clonotype rates as large. CDR3 DNA sequence: TGCAGTGCTAGAGGTGAAGGGATGGGCACTGAAGCTTTCTTT. This translates into CSARGEGMGTEAFF. V is TRBV20-1 and J is TRBJ1-1; no definite D call. This CDR3 is built from 14 residues. The V and J ends lost 1 base and 4 bases respectively, with 13 bases between them. The germline V gene encodes CDR1 DFQATT and CDR2 SNEGSKA (reference sequence).

This clonotype is medium-sized in the sample. The J gene is TRBJ2-3, the V gene TRBV6-4; 12 positions match TRBD2. CDR1 and CDR2 (germline): MRHNA, SNTAGT. The junction had 2 bases not matched to a gene; V was cut back by 4 bases and J by 3 bases. This CDR3 has 15 amino acids. CDR3 nucleotides: TGTGCCAGCAGTGCTAGCGGGGGGGCTACAGATACGCAGTATTTT. Protein sequence: CASSASGGATDTQYF.

This clonotype ranks as large (0.1 to 1%). The chain joins TRBV7-6 to TRBJ2-2; D is possibly TRBD1 (5 bases). Looked up from germline, CDR1 is SGHVS and CDR2 is FNYEAQ. V was pared by 6 bases and J by 2 bases, with 7 bases between. There are 13 residues in the CDR3. The CDR3 loop is CASRDSNTGELFF. Here the CDR3 DNA reads TGTGCCAGCAGAGACAGTAACACCGGGGAGCTGTTTTTT.

This clonotype is labeled as large (0.1 to 1%). The genes are TRBV19 and TRBJ2-7, with TRBD1 matching over 10 bases. Germline lookup yields CDR1 LNHDA and CDR2 SQIVND (reference sequence). The CDR3 length is 14 residues. With V trimmed by 9 bases and J by 0 bases, 5 bases remained unmatched. CDR3 DNA: TGTGCCAGCGAAAGGACAGGGGGCTCCTACGAGCAGTACTTC. Translation gives CASERTGGSYEQYF.

This clonotype is termed medium-sized. Its ends do not fully match the called genes, so a read error is possible. The chain uses TRBV19 and TRBJ2-1, with a possible D match to TRBD1 (5 bases). Germline-derived CDR1 and CDR2 are LNHDA and SQIVND (reference sequence). The CDR3 is made up of 15 amino acids. The CDR3 sequence is CASAPPDIQSHELFF. CDR3 nucleotide sequence: TGTGCCAGTGCCCCTCCGGACATCCAGTCCCATGAGCTGTTCTTC.

Relative to its sample, this clonotype is large (0.1 to 1%). This rearrangement joins TRBV10-3 to TRBJ2-2; TRBD2 agrees at 7 bases. The trim removed 5 bases at V and 0 bases at J, leaving 6 bases unmatched. The CDR3 runs to 16 residues. CDR1 and CDR2 from the germline V gene are ENHRY and SYGVKD. The CDR3 DNA follows: TGTGCCATCAGTCGACAGCGGGGAGCGAACACCGGGGAGCTGTTTTTT. Amino acid sequence: CAISRQRGANTGELFF.

This clonotype is termed large (0.1 to 1%). The genes are TRBV27 and TRBJ2-2; D unresolved. The length of the CDR3 is 16 residues. CDR1 and CDR2 from the germline V gene are MNHEY and SMNVEV (reference sequence). Trimming shortened V by 5 bases and J by 6 bases, and 19 bases separated the two germline ends. This CDR3 reads CASSPLMGWSAGELFF. CDR3 nucleotides: TGTGCCAGCAGTCCTCTGATGGGGTGGAGCGCCGGGGAGCTGTTTTTT.

This clonotype is labeled medium-sized. The V call is TRBV28, the J call TRBJ2-7, with D possibly being TRBD1 (6 bases). The CDR3 length is 15 residues. CDR1 is MDHEN, CDR2 SYDVKM, per germline. With 6 bases removed from V and 0 bases from J, the gap between germline ends came to 15 bases. As DNA, the CDR3 is TGTGCCAGCAGAACCGGACAGTCTAGCTCCTACGAGCAGTACTTC. Translating it yields CASRTGQSSSYEQYF.

Sample share makes this clonotype large (0.1 to 1%). The V gene is TRBV27, the J gene TRBJ2-2; unclear D gene. V lost 4 bases and J 7 bases, leaving 4 bases between the germline ends. This CDR3 spans 11 amino acids. CDR1 and CDR2 (germline): MNHEY, SMNVEV (reference sequence). CDR3: CASSSDGELFF. The CDR3 region has the DNA TGTGCCAGCAGTTCCGACGGGGAGCTGTTTTTT.

This clonotype is termed medium-sized. The chain has TRBV6-2 or TRBV6-3 and TRBJ2-7; D is tentatively TRBD1 or TRBD2 (5 bases each). V lost 6 bases and J 4 bases, leaving 16 bases between the germline ends. This CDR3 spans 14 amino acids. CDR1 is MNHEY and CDR2 is SVGEGT in the germline V gene. CDR3 nucleotide sequence: TGTGCCAGCAGCAATGGCAGGGACGTTTACGAGCAGTACTTC. Translated: CASSNGRDVYEQYF.

In its sample, this clonotype is medium-sized. This rearrangement joins TRBV20-1 to TRBJ2-7; possible D gene TRBD1, 5 bases. With 1 base removed from V and 7 bases from J, the gap between germline ends came to 14 bases. The CDR3 is 13 amino acids. CDR1 and CDR2 (germline): DFQATT, SNEGSKA (reference sequence). In nucleotides, the CDR3 is TGCAGTGCTAGAGTAGGGGAAATTGGGGAGCAGTACTTC. Amino acids: CSARVGEIGEQYF.

This clonotype is classed as large. For the CDR3, the DNA is TGTGCCAGACCCGGGACAGGGCATCAGCCCCAGCATTTT. Its translation: CARPGTGHQPQHF. This chain connects TRBV19 to TRBJ1-5; 9 bases align to TRBD1. CDR1 and CDR2 from the germline V gene are LNHDA and SQIVND (reference sequence). V trimming: 9 bases; J trimming: 5 bases; junction bases outside the gene matches: 5. This CDR3 has 13 amino acids.

By share, this clonotype ranks as large (0.1 to 1%). The rearrangement joins TRBV28 to TRBJ2-7, with TRBD1 identical over 9 bases. The CDR3 spans 14 residues. Germline V gene lookup returns CDR1 MDHEN and CDR2 SYDVKM. V lost 6 bases to trimming and J lost 2 bases; unmatched junction nucleotides: 5. In DNA, the CDR3 is TGTGCCAGCAGGGAAGGGACAGGGACCTACGAGCAGTACTTC. Translation gives CASREGTGTYEQYF.

This clonotype is large within its sample. The rearrangement links TRBV5-6 to TRBJ1-1; D is uncertain. Germline assignment: CDR1 SGHDT and CDR2 YYEEEE. The CDR3 runs to 14 residues. The V and J ends lost 2 bases and 4 bases respectively, with 12 bases between them. CDR3 sequence (DNA): TGTGCCAGCAGCTTATCTCAAAGGGTCACTGAAGCTTTCTTT. Translated, it gives CASSLSQRVTEAFF.

Within the sample, this clonotype is large. The rearrangement uses TRBV6-2 or TRBV6-3 and TRBJ2-3; D perhaps matches TRBD2 (6 bases). Trimming removed 7 bases at V and 4 bases at J, with 18 bases between. The CDR3 contains 15 residues. CDR1 is MNHEY and CDR2 is SVGEGT in the germline V gene. The CDR3 region is CASTSGLQDADTQYF. The CDR3 nucleotides read TGTGCCAGCACCAGCGGGCTCCAAGACGCAGATACGCAGTATTTT.

By share of the sample, this clonotype is medium-sized. This sequence joins TRBV28 and TRBJ2-2; a weak D match, TRBD1 (6 bases). From germline, CDR1 is MDHEN and CDR2 SYDVKM. The CDR3 contains 15 residues. Trimming left V 1 base short and J 6 bases short, with 12 bases between. In nucleotides, the CDR3 is TGTGCCAGCAGTTTATCGTTGTGGGGGCCCGGGGAGCTGTTTTTT. It is translated as CASSLSLWGPGELFF.

Relative to its sample, this clonotype is medium-sized. V and J are TRBV19 and TRBJ2-7; TRBD1 might be the D (5 bases). The CDR3 loop spans 13 amino acids. Germline CDR1 reads LNHDA; CDR2 reads SQIVND (reference sequence). The ends were cut back, 3 bases at V and 5 bases at J, with 11 bases in the middle. The CDR3 sequence is CASSIAGSNEQYF. As DNA, the CDR3 is TGTGCCAGTAGTATCGCAGGGTCCAACGAGCAGTACTTC.

Within the sample, this clonotype is medium-sized. The CDR3: CASSLAREAEETQYF. The CDR3 region has the DNA TGTGCCAGCAGTTTGGCCCGAGAAGCCGAAGAGACCCAGTACTTC. This chain joins TRBV28 and TRBJ2-5; no reliable D call. This CDR3 spans 15 amino acids. V dropped 3 bases and J dropped 3 bases, with 14 bases sitting between them. The germline V gene encodes CDR1 MDHEN and CDR2 SYDVKM.

In its sample, this clonotype is large. CDR3 nucleotides: TGTGCCACCTCGGACGGCTCCTACGAGCAGTACTTC. Encoded protein: CATSDGSYEQYF. The chain carries TRBV3-1 and TRBJ2-7, with D hard to call. With 10 bases removed from V and 0 bases from J, the gap between germline ends came to 10 bases. The CDR3 loop spans 12 amino acids. CDR1 and CDR2 from the germline V gene are LGHDT and YNNKEL (reference sequence).